This T cell receptor beta chain was sequenced during a study of control samples from healthy donors and cancer patients. The length of the CDR3 is 13 residues. Trimming stripped 0 bases from V and 4 bases from J, with 4 bases between. Germline V gene sequence: CDR1 ENHRY, CDR2 SYGVKD. Data came from immunoSEQ multiplex PCR; TCRdb stores just in-frame clones and leaves some out. Of 170,000 or so clones listed, 85% to 95% were seen once; the top ten hold about 1.5%. Points on this clone: Other DNA sequences in the sample encode the same CDR3.

J is TRBJ1-3 and V is TRBV10-3, with D uncertain. The material sequenced was blood. The source is a young woman in good health. CDR3 DNA: TGTGCCATCAGTGAGTCCGAGGGAAACACCATATATTTT. This translates into CAISESEGNTIYF.